This T cell receptor beta chain was found in a study of identifying expanded T cells in peripheral blood. Data came from immunoSEQ multiplex PCR; TCRdb stores just in-frame clones and leaves some out. The table lists 120,000 or so clones, more than 75% of them singletons. Collection occurred without any documented infections or immune events in donors. The germline gives CDR1 KGHSH, CDR2 LQKENI. This CDR3 comprises 14 residues. V lost 0 bases, J lost 0 bases, and 5 bases lay in between. The study's findings and limits: Technical replicates showed around 1.3 changed clones; two weeks roughly 15; four weeks 19. Clone count variance between roughly 2-week samples rose with total template count.

On this clone: Its cognate antigen is unknown.

This chain links TRBV18 with TRBJ1-1; D remains ambiguous. Sequencing input: blood. The clonotype comes from a person aged 18 to 70 in good health. CDR3 region: CASSPPVLNTEAFF. The DNA for the CDR3 is TGTGCCAGCTCACCACCAGTTTTGAACACTGAAGCTTTCTTT.